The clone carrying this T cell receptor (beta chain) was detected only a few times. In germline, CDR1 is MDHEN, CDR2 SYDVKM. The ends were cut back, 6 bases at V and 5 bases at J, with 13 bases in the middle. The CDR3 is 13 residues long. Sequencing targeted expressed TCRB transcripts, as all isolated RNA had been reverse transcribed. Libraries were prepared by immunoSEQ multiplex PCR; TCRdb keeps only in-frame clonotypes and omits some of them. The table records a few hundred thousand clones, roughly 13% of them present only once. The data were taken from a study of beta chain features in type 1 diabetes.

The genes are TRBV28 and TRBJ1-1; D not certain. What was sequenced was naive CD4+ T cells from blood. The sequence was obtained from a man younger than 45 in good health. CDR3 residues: CASRYPTGTEAFF. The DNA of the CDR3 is TGTGCCAGCAGGTACCCGACGGGGACTGAAGCTTTCTTT.